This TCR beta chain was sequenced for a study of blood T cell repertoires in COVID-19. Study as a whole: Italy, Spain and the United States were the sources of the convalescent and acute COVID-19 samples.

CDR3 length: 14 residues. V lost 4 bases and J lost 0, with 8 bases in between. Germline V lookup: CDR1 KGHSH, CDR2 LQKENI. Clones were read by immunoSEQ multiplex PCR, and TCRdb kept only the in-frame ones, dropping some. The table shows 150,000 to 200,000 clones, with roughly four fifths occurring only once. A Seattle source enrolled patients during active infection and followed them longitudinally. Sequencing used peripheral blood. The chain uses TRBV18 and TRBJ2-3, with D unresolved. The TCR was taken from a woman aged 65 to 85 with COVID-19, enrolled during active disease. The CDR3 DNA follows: TGTGCCAGCTCACTGGCCCTGAGCACAGATACGCAGTATTTT. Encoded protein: CASSLALSTDTQYF. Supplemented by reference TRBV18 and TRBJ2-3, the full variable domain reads NAGVMQNPRHLVRRRGQEARLRCSPMKGHSHVYWYRQLPEEGLKFMVYLQKENIIDESGMPKERFSAEFPKEGPSILRIQQVVRGDSAAYFCASSLALSTDTQYFGPGTRLTVL.